A selection of T cell receptor beta chains follows, all from one sample in a study of siplizumab effects on memory and regulatory T cells. TCRdb's table, derived via immunoSEQ multiplex PCR, lists solely in-frame clones and lacks some. The top ten hold 0.55% to 0.95% of the sample, which has some 100,000 clones, 92% seen once. The sequenced material came from Tregs sorted from blood. All receptors derive from a human donor in good health. The CDR3 runs from the conserved cysteine through the conserved F or W. Each record gives: clone size, D gene, V gene, J gene, CDR3 protein, CDR3 DNA. D genes are given only for firm matches. Not all rows give a size; the values are once, few, many and, for expanded clones, a class.

>-|TRBD2|TRBV7-2|TRBJ2-1
CASSRLAGGYNEQFF
TGTGCCAGCAGCAGACTAGCGGGTGGATACAATGAGCAGTTCTTC
>once|TRBD2|TRBV6-5|TRBJ2-7
CASRRLAGSYEQYF
TGTGCCAGCAGGAGACTAGCGGGATCCTACGAGCAGTACTTC
>once|TRBD2|TRBV28|TRBJ2-1
CASRRTGTSGSNEQFF
TGTGCCAGCAGGCGTACCGGGACTAGCGGGAGTAATGAGCAGTTCTTC
>-|-|TRBV5-1|TRBJ2-3
CASSLARGSGTDTQYF
TGCGCCAGCAGCTTGGCCCGGGGCAGTGGCACAGATACGCAGTATTTT
>-|-|TRBV9|TRBJ2-4
CASSEAPTTPLSGLGGQNIQYF
TGTGCCAGCAGCGAGGCCCCAACCACCCCCCTTAGTGGGTTAGGAGGGCAAAACATTCAGTACTTC
>-|TRBD2|TRBV5-1|TRBJ2-2
CASSPPRETGELFF
TGCGCCAGCAGCCCCCCGCGGGAGACCGGGGAGCTGTTTTTT
>-|-|TRBV2|TRBJ2-5
CASSEQGRETQYF
TGTGCCAGCAGTGAACAGGGGCGAGAGACCCAGTACTTC
>-|-|TRBV9|TRBJ1-5
CASSVDFLSGPQHF
TGTGCCAGCAGCGTAGACTTTCTGTCGGGGCCCCAGCATTTT
>-|TRBD1|TRBV19|TRBJ2-7
CASSIRQGSYEQYF
TGTGCCAGTAGTATCAGACAGGGGTCCTACGAGCAGTACTTC
>-|TRBD1|TRBV5-1|TRBJ2-5
CASSGQGLRETQYF
TGCGCCAGCAGCGGACAGGGGTTACGAGAGACCCAGTACTTC
>few|-|TRBV30|TRBJ1-1
CAWSVQGRTEAFF
TGTGCCTGGAGTGTACAGGGTCGAACTGAAGCTTTCTTT
>-|TRBD1|TRBV10-3|TRBJ1-3
CAISDRTQGARGNTIYF
TGTGCCATCAGTGATCGTACGCAGGGGGCGCGGGGAAACACCATATATTTT
>few|-|TRBV10-1|TRBJ1-1
CASSDPNTEAFF
TGCGCCAGCAGTGACCCCAACACTGAAGCTTTCTTT
>few|TRBD2|TRBV10-1|TRBJ2-3
CASSEGLEGDTQYF
TGCGCCAGCAGTGAGGGACTAGAAGGAGATACGCAGTATTTT
>-|TRBD1|TRBV28|TRBJ2-1
CASSSQGVADYNEQFF
TGTGCCAGCAGTAGTCAGGGGGTAGCTGACTACAATGAGCAGTTCTTC
>-|-|TRBV5-1|TRBJ2-7
CASSLDSGGYEQYF
TGCGCCAGCAGCTTGGATAGCGGTGGTTACGAGCAGTACTTC
>-|TRBD2|TRBV5-1|TRBJ2-1
CASSLDSGRFSEQFF
TGCGCCAGCAGCTTGGATAGCGGGAGGTTTAGTGAGCAGTTCTTC
>-|-|TRBV10-1|TRBJ2-7
CASSESRSGNEQYF
TGCGCCAGCAGTGAGTCGCGGTCAGGTAACGAGCAGTACTTC
>-|TRBD1|TRBV29-1|TRBJ2-7
CSVGRSGQGYEQYF
TGCAGCGTTGGCCGCTCGGGACAGGGGTACGAGCAGTACTTC
>-|TRBD2|TRBV7-8|TRBJ2-3
CASSLRAALAGVFTDTQYF
TGTGCCAGCAGCTTAAGGGCTGCGCTAGCGGGAGTTTTTACAGATACGCAGTATTTT
>-|TRBD2|TRBV25-1|TRBJ2-5
CASSEGGLAAKETQYF
TGTGCCAGCAGTGAAGGCGGACTAGCGGCTAAAGAGACCCAGTACTTC
>-|-|TRBV5-1|TRBJ2-2
CASRPTQGAGYTGELFF
TGCGCCAGCAGACCTACACAGGGTGCGGGGTACACCGGGGAGCTGTTTTTT
>-|-|TRBV7-9|TRBJ1-2
CASTKGGSYGYTF
TGTGCCAGCACGAAAGGAGGCAGCTATGGCTACACCTTC
>-|TRBD2|TRBV6-5|TRBJ2-5
CASSSSRPPGTRLYF
TGTGCCAGCAGTTCCTCTCGGCCTCCGGGGACTAGATTATACTTC
>-|TRBD2|TRBV5-1|TRBJ2-3
CASSSGTSAVDTQYF
TGCGCCAGCAGCTCCGGGACTAGCGCAGTGGATACGCAGTATTTT
>-|TRBD2|TRBV4-2|TRBJ2-1
CASSQERAGSYNEQFF
TGTGCCAGCAGCCAAGAGAGAGCGGGGTCCTACAATGAGCAGTTCTTC
>-|-|TRBV15|TRBJ1-2
CATSRGGDTNYGYTF
TGTGCCACCAGCAGAGGGGGGGACACCAACTATGGCTACACCTTC
>-|-|TRBV10-2|TRBJ1-2
CASTPRSNYGYTF
TGCGCCAGCACCCCCCGATCGAACTATGGCTACACCTTC
>-|-|TRBV11-3|TRBJ2-1
CASSFQGNNEQFF
TGTGCCAGCAGCTTTCAGGGAAATAATGAGCAGTTCTTC
>-|TRBD2|TRBV2|TRBJ2-2
CASIPSGSGTGELFF
TGTGCCAGCATACCTAGCGGGAGCGGAACCGGGGAGCTGTTTTTT
>-|-|TRBV15|TRBJ1-5
CATSSGQFRPQHF
TGTGCCACCAGCAGCGGACAATTTAGGCCCCAGCATTTT
>-|-|TRBV6-1|TRBJ2-7
CASRVRQDYEQYF
TGTGCCAGCAGGGTCCGACAGGACTACGAGCAGTACTTC
>-|-|TRBV7-6|TRBJ2-5
CASSLPDPETQYF
TGTGCCAGCAGCTTACCCGACCCGGAGACCCAGTACTTC
>-|-|TRBV28|TRBJ2-4
CASSSPAGSVSIQYF
TGTGCCAGCAGTTCCCCCGCAGGAAGCGTGTCTATTCAGTACTTC
>few|TRBD1|TRBV7-2|TRBJ2-5
CASSADRGRETQYF
TGTGCCAGCAGCGCAGACAGGGGGCGAGAGACCCAGTACTTC
>once|TRBD1|TRBV19|TRBJ2-7
CASSIVMGQGDYEQYF
TGTGCCAGTAGTATAGTCATGGGACAGGGTGACTACGAGCAGTACTTC
>-|-|TRBV2|TRBJ1-4
CAIGTPAVVYEKLFF
TGTGCCATCGGGACTCCTGCTGTGGTTTATGAAAAACTGTTTTTT
>-|-|TRBV27|TRBJ1-2
CASQRGRGGGYTF
TGTGCCAGCCAAAGAGGCAGGGGCGGAGGCTACACCTTC
>-|-|TRBV5-1|TRBJ2-1
CASSFNSANNEQFF
TGCGCCAGCAGCTTTAATTCCGCTAACAATGAGCAGTTCTTC
>-|-|TRBV30|TRBJ2-7
CAWSLQVGDEQYF
TGTGCCTGGAGTTTACAGGTTGGCGACGAGCAGTACTTC
>-|-|TRBV29-1|TRBJ2-7
CAVVSSYEQYF
TGCGCCGTCGTAAGCTCCTACGAGCAGTACTTC
>-|TRBD2|TRBV5-1|TRBJ2-5
CASSLRASGRDAETQYF
TGCGCCAGCAGCTTGAGGGCTAGCGGGAGGGACGCAGAGACCCAGTACTTC
>-|TRBD2|TRBV7-6|TRBJ2-2
CASSLLAVNTGELFF
TGTGCCAGCAGCTTGCTAGCGGTGAACACCGGGGAGCTGTTTTTT
>-|-|TRBV7-9|TRBJ2-5
CASSLGTRETQYF
TGTGCCAGCAGCTTAGGGACCCGAGAGACCCAGTACTTC
>-|-|TRBV19|TRBJ1-3
CASSTSTGYSGNTIYF
TGTGCCAGTAGTACCTCAACAGGCTACTCTGGAAACACCATATATTTT
>once|TRBD2|TRBV10-3|TRBJ2-1
CAISALLAGAFNEQFF
TGTGCCATCAGTGCTTTACTAGCGGGAGCTTTCAATGAGCAGTTCTTC
>-|TRBD1|TRBV28|TRBJ1-2
CASRPTGTGGNYGYTF
TGTGCCAGCAGGCCAACCGGGACAGGGGGTAACTATGGCTACACCTTC
>-|TRBD1|TRBV10-3|TRBJ2-7
CAATGTGMSEQYF
TGTGCCGCAACCGGGACAGGGATGTCCGAGCAGTACTTC
>-|-|TRBV6-6|TRBJ2-4
CASTDEMTKNIQYF
TGTGCCAGCACCGATGAAATGACCAAAAACATTCAGTACTTC
>-|-|TRBV10-3|TRBJ2-5
CAISEEGSQYF
TGTGCCATCAGTGAGGAGGGGTCCCAGTACTTC
>few|-|TRBV5-4|TRBJ1-5
CASSRLKVMGNQPQHF
TGTGCCAGCAGCCGTCTTAAGGTGATGGGCAATCAGCCCCAGCATTTT
>-|TRBD1|TRBV28|TRBJ2-7
CASSSRVGTGVHEQYF
TGTGCCAGCAGTTCTAGGGTCGGGACAGGGGTCCACGAGCAGTACTTC
>-|TRBD1|TRBV14|TRBJ2-7
CASNRDSSNLEQYF
TGTGCCAGCAACCGGGACAGCTCGAATTTAGAGCAGTACTTC
>-|-|TRBV7-7|TRBJ2-5
CASSLGFGGPQETQYF
TGTGCTAGCAGCTTAGGGTTCGGCGGGCCCCAAGAGACCCAGTACTTC
>-|TRBD1|TRBV11-2|TRBJ1-4
CASSLTWNRGEKLFF
TGTGCCAGCAGCTTAACCTGGAACAGGGGAGAAAAACTGTTTTTT
>-|TRBD1|TRBV9|TRBJ1-2
CASSAQGAVNYGYTF
TGTGCCAGCAGCGCTCAGGGGGCTGTGAACTATGGCTACACCTTC
>once|-|TRBV29-1|TRBJ2-2
CSVANTYTGELFF
TGCAGCGTTGCCAACACATACACCGGGGAGCTGTTTTTT
>-|-|TRBV2|TRBJ2-3
CASNSHPITDTQYF
TGTGCCAGCAACTCCCACCCTATTACAGATACGCAGTATTTT